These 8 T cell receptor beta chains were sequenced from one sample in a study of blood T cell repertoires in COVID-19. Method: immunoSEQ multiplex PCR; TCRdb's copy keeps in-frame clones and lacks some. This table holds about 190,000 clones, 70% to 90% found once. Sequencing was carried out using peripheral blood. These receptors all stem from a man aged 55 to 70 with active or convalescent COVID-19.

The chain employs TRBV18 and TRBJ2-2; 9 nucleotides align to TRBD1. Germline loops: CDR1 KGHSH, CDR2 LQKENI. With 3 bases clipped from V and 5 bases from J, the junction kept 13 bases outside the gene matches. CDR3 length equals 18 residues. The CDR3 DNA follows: TGTGCCAGCTCACCGGGACAGGGAAACGAGGTGCGGACCGGGGAGCTGTTTTTT. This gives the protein CASSPGQGNEVRTGELFF.

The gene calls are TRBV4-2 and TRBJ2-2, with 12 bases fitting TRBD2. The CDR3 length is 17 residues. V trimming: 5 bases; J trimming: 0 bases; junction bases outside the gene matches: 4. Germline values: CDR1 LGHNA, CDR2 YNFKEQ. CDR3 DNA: TGTGCCAGCAGCACCCGGACTAGCGGGGCGAACACCGGGGAGCTGTTTTTT. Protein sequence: CASSTRTSGANTGELFF.

As DNA, the CDR3 is TGTGCCAGCAGCGTAGGGCAGATCGACACAGATACGCAGTATTTT. Protein sequence: CASSVGQIDTDTQYF. The J gene is TRBJ2-3, the V gene TRBV9; D unclear. Trimming took off 0 bases at V and 2 bases at J, with 10 bases between the two ends. CDR3 size: 15 residues. Per germline, CDR1 SGDLS and CDR2 YYNGEE.

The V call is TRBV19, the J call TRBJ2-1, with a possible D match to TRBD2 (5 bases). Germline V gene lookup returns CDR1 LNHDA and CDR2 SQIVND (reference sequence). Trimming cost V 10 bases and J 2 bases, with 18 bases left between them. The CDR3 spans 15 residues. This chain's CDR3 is CATQRTDLTYNEQFF. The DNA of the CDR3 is TGTGCCACCCAGAGGACTGATTTGACCTACAATGAGCAGTTCTTC.

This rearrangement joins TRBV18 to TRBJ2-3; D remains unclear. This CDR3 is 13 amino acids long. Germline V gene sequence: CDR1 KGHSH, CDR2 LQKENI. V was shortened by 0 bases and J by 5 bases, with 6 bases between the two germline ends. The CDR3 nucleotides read TGTGCCAGCTCACCACCCGGTCTAGATACGCAGTATTTT. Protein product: CASSPPGLDTQYF.

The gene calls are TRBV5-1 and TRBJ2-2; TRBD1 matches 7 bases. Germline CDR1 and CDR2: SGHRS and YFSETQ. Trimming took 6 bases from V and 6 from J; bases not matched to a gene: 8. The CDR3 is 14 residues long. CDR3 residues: CASKGQFVAGELFF. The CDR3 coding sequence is TGCGCCAGCAAGGGACAGTTCGTCGCCGGGGAGCTGTTTTTT.

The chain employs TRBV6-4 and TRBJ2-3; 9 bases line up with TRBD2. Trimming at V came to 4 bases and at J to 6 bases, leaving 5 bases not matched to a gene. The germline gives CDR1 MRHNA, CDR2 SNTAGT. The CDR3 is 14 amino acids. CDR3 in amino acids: CASSGAGGPDTQYF. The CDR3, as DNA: TGTGCCAGCAGTGGTGCGGGGGGGCCCGATACGCAGTATTTT.

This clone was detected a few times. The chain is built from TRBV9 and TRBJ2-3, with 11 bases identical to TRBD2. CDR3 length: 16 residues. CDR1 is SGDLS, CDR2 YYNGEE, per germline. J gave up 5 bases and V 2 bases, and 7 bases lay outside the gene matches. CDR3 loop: CASSVGSGGAVDTQYF. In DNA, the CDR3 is TGTGCCAGCAGCGTCGGTAGCGGGGGGGCCGTAGATACGCAGTATTTT.